The sequence of this T cell receptor beta chain was determined in a study of molecular identifiers for immune sequencing clone quantification (dated by TCRdb to 2016 to 2019). Turning to the overall study: For a replicate experiment, RNA from 20,000 or 100,000 naive CD8 T cells was divided into five aliquots, and four of the five aliquots were sequenced. CD8 T cells were used in a methods study to benchmark molecular-identifier clustering-based TCR repertoire sequencing (MIDCIRS) and TCR RNA copy counting.

Regarding this clonotype: The antigen this receptor binds is unknown. Base qualities are missing; no much larger clone stands one base away.

Libraries of naive CD8 T cells were generated from roughly 20,000 to 1,000,000 sorted cells, with 10%, 30% or 50% of the purified RNA used. Naive CD8 T cells were FACS-sorted as CD8+CD4-CCR7+CD45RA+ on a BD FACSAria II into RLT Plus buffer. To test detection sensitivity, Jurkat RNA equal to ten TCR copies was added to samples of roughly 18,000-1,100,000 naive CD8 T cells. CD8 T cells were enriched using RosetteSep CD8+ T Cell Enrichment Cocktail and Ficoll-Paque, and the enriched cells then underwent ACK red cell lysis. Libraries came from PCR. The reads were generated on a NextSeq 500. Preparation of bulk TCR libraries followed a previously described approach, with the TCR primers listed in Table S5. Purification of total RNA was performed with the Qiagen AllPrep DNA/RNA kit. Before analysis, reads from multiple sequencing runs of the same library were pooled. Under the source paper's analysis protocol: Reads were retained only if an exact TCR constant sequence was present, and the retained reads were trimmed to 150 nt and grouped according to their 12-nt molecular barcodes. Reads inside each barcode group were sub-clustered using a 15% Levenshtein threshold, and a quality-weighted consensus sequence was constructed for each RNA molecule. Non-functional sequences were excluded, and lower-count sequences lying one edit away from another sequence were also excluded. On the basis of fitting two negative binomial distributions, barcode sub-clusters with fewer than 20% of the maximum read count were discarded. TCRdb trimmed public reads at Q25 via fastp, called clones via MiXCR and kept in-frame beta chains. CDR3 protein duplicates are merged, each entry listing the most common genes and DNA. The V and J calls and clone size are TCRdb's, not the authors'. The sample data list 400,000 to 600,000 distinct CDR3 sequences, and approximately 25% of these were observed just once. The top ten hold approximately 0.76% of the sample.

The V end loses 6 bases and the J end loses 0 bases, and a stretch of 8 bases separates them. There are 13 amino acids in the CDR3, from cysteine to phenylalanine inclusive. Just the 39-base CDR3 DNA is kept, in frame starting at base 1. From the germline V gene (reference sequence), CDR1 is LGHDT and CDR2 is YNNKEL. Paper-wide results and their limitations: Highly expanded clone sizes could be underestimated if identical TCR molecules share a barcode. Modeling estimated about three recovered TCR RNA copies per cell, compared with roughly 10 by digital PCR, which implies approximately 30% capture efficiency. The naive libraries included spiked-in Jurkat TCR RNA (10 copies' worth), and this Jurkat TCR RNA is not part of the donor repertoire. Clones above 20 RNA copies held over 97% of molecules in CMV-specific effector cells but under 1% in naive cells. Spiked-in Jurkat TCR RNA equivalent to a single cell was reported to be detectable even among 850,000 to 1,000,000 naive CD8 T cells. Without barcode sub-clustering, chimeric consensus sequences inflated TCR diversity; chimeras reached as high as 47%.

The sample was naive CD8+ T cells from blood, with Jurkat cell RNA spiked in. Taken with the paper, the label for cell subset or site translates to: FACS-sorted CD8+CD4-CCR7+CD45RA+ naive T cells. The TCR originated in a human donor in good health. Some libraries in this study had Jurkat cell RNA spiked in. The rearranged segments are TRBV3-1 and TRBJ1-1; a confident D gene designation cannot be given. The sequenced DNA is TGTGCCAGCAGACAGACCATGAACACTGAAGCTTTCTTT. Translated, it reads CASRQTMNTEAFF.